This T cell receptor (beta chain) was captured in a study of OX40 agonist ivuxolimab in advanced cancers. Regarding the study in general: Ivuxolimab was a fully human IgG2 agonistic monoclonal antibody targeting the costimulatory receptor OX40 (CD134). The paper covers the monotherapy dose-escalation part of the phase I ivuxolimab trial, which included N of about 51 patients. Intravenous ivuxolimab was administered to patients every 2 weeks at six dose levels: 0.01, 0.1, 0.3, 1.5, 3 and 10 mg/kg. In the dose-escalation cohort, around four fifths of patients were male, and the mean age was roughly 60 years, with a range of about 23 to 85. Partial responses were achieved by three dose-escalation patients, of whom one had hepatocellular carcinoma and two had cutaneous melanoma. Prior anti-PD-1, anti-PD-L1 or anti-CTLA-4 therapy was permitted, and checkpoint inhibitors had been received by about 44% of dose-escalation patients. The point of sequencing TCRbeta in the periphery was to test whether ivuxolimab changed TCR sequence diversity and drove clonal T-cell expansion. Of the roughly 52 dose-escalation patients, hepatocellular carcinoma was present in 19, melanoma in approximately 15, renal cell carcinoma in 9 and head and neck cancer in 9. Results and caveats for the whole study, not just this receptor: Which antigens the clonally expanded peripheral T cells were specific for was not determined. Low levels of normalized T-cell clonal expansion were also shown by some nonresponding patients. In the 0.1-3.0 mg/kg groups, partial responders were among the patients with the lowest normalized peripheral clonal expansion, particularly in CD8+ T cells. At doses from 0.1 to 3.0 mg/kg, clonal expansion was seen in both CD4+ and CD8+ blood T cells between baseline and week 6. After ivuxolimab, more expanded clones were found on average in CD8+ T cells than in CD4+ T cells.

The trial excluded patients who had a history of autoimmune disease or were on systemic immunosuppression. In every dose cohort, peripheral blood was drawn for TCR sequencing at baseline, cycle 4 day 1, and cycle 7 day 1. Samples were obtained from an open-label, multicenter, first-in-human phase I dose-escalation trial of ivuxolimab. Adults with locally advanced or metastatic melanoma, renal cell, hepatocellular, or head and neck squamous cell carcinoma were enrolled in the trial. Before TCR sequencing, CD4+ and CD8+ T cells were separately sorted from peripheral blood. Taken from cysteine to phenylalanine, the CDR3 has 19 residues. The read is trimmed to its CDR3 DNA, 57 bases read in frame from base 1. Based on the germline V gene, the CDR1 and CDR2 sequences are SGHAT and FQNNGV. V sheds 4 bases and J sheds 0 bases, leaving 25 bases between their ends. As concerns this clone: Its antigen target is currently unknown. The input lacks base qualities; no much larger clone sits a single base away.

Genomic DNA was isolated from the sorted cells so that the TCRbeta CDR3 region could be sequenced. The immunoSEQ Assay was used to sequence the TCRbeta CDR3 regions. TCRdb stores this immuneACCESS table with in-frame sequences only. Part of the clones is absent; in the studies checked, under half of the shortfall reflects unresolved V genes, and no reason is known for the rest. For this sample the table gives around 76,000 clones, of which over 75% were detected only once. Clones ranked in the top ten supply about 0.6% of the sample. The receptor was derived from an adult with an advanced solid tumor such as melanoma, head and neck, liver or kidney cancer. Sequencing was performed on CD4+ or CD8+ T cells sorted from blood, taken in a trial of the OX40 agonist ivuxolimab. Recombination connected TRBV11-2 to TRBJ2-7, with the D assignment possibly TRBD1 or TRBD2, given 5 matching bases for each. The CDR3 amino acid sequence is: CASSSLLRTRGLSSYEQYF. The nucleotide sequence reads TGTGCCAGCAGCTCCCTCCTTCGCACTAGGGGCCTAAGCTCCTACGAGCAGTACTTC.